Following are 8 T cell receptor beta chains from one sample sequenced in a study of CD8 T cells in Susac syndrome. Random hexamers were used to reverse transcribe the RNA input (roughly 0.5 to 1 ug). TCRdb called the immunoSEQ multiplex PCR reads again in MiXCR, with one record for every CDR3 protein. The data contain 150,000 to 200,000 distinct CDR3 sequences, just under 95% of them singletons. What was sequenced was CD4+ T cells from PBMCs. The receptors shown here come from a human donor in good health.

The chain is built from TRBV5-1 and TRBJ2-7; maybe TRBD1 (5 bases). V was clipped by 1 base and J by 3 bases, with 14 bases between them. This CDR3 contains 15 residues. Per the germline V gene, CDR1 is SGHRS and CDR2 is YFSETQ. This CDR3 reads CASSLSQGRGYEQYF. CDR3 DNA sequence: TGCGCCAGCAGCTTGAGTCAGGGAAGGGGCTACGAGCAGTACTTC.

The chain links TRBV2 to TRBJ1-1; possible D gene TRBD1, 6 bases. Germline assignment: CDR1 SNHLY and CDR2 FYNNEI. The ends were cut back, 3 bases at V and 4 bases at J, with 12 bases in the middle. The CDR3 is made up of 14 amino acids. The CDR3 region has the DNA TGTGCCAGCAGTGAGTGGGGGGGCAGCACTGAAGCTTTCTTT. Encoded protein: CASSEWGGSTEAFF. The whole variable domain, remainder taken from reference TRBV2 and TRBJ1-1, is EPEVTQTPSHQVTQMGQEVILRCVPISNHLYFYWYRQILGQKVEFLVSFYNNEISEKSEIFDDQFSVERPDGSNFTLKIRSTKLEDSAMYFCASSEWGGSTEAFFGQGTRLTVV.

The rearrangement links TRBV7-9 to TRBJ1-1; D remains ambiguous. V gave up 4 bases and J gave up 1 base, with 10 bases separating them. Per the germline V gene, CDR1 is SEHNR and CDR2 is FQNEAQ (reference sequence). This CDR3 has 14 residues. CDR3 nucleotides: TGTGCCAGCAGCTCTCCACTACCGAACACTGAAGCTTTCTTT. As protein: CASSSPLPNTEAFF.

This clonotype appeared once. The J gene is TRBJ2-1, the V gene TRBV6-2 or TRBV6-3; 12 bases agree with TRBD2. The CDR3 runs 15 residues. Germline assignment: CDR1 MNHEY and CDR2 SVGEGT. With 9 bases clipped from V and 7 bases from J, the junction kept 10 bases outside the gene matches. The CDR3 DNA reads TGTGCCAGTACTAGCGGGGGGCACTTCGGGAATGAGCAGTTCTTC. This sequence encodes CASTSGGHFGNEQFF.

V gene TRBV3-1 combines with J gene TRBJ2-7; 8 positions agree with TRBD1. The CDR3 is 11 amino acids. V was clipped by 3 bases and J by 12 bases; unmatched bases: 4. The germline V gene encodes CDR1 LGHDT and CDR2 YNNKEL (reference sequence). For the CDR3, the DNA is TGTGCCAGCAGCCACGACAGGGGACCGTACTTC. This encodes CASSHDRGPYF.

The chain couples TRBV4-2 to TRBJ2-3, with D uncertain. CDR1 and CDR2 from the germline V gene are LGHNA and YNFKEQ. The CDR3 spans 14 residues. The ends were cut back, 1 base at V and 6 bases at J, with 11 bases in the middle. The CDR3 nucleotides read TGTGCCAGCAGCCAAGCCTCCCCCGGGGATACGCAGTATTTT. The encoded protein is CASSQASPGDTQYF.

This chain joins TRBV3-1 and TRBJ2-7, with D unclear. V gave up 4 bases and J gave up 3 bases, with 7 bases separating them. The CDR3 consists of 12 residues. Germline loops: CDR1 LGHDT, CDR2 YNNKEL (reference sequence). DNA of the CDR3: TGTGCCAGCAGCCGCAATATCTACGAGCAGTACTTC. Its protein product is CASSRNIYEQYF.

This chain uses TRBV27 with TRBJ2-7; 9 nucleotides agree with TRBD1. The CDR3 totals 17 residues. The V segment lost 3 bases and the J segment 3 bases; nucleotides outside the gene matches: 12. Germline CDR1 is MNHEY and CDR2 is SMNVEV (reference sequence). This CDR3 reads CASSLTLTGTGNYEQYF. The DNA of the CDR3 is TGTGCCAGCAGTTTGACCCTTACCGGGACAGGGAACTACGAGCAGTACTTC.